The present T cell receptor beta chain was sequenced within a study of cytomegalovirus exposure and HLA in healthy donors. This CDR3 region has 17 residues. Germline lookup yields CDR1 SGHDN and CDR2 FVKESK. Losses at the gene ends were 1 base for V and 5 bases for J; bases not matched to a gene: 9. Study-level results: Earlier results showed most TCR beta V segments being productive about 87% or about 30% of the time. Analyzed later, association rates of TCRs varied across HLA loci, with DRB1 most and HLA-C fewest. The investigators catalogued 150 to 200 TCR beta chains as cytomegalovirus-associated.

Details on this clone: The target antigen is unknown.

The PCR ran on 60 Vbeta and 13 Jbeta primers. TCRdb's table, derived via immunoSEQ multiplex PCR, lists solely in-frame clones and lacks some. The table records about 250,000 clones, around 90% of them present only once. The receptor comes from a girl aged 2-10 years in good health and CMV-seronegative. Material for sequencing was PBMCs. The chain couples TRBV14 to TRBJ2-2; 8 bases agree with TRBD1. The DNA for the CDR3 is TGTGCCAGCAGCCAAGGGGTCCGGGACAGGTGGACCGGGGAGCTGTTTTTT. Its translation: CASSQGVRDRWTGELFF.